Presented here are 11 T cell receptor beta chains from one specimen sequenced in a study of blood T cell repertoires in COVID-19. The repertoire was sequenced with immunoSEQ multiplex PCR; TCRdb's copy has only in-frame clones and lacks some. Of about 74,000 clones in the sample, approximately 78% were seen once. Material for sequencing was peripheral blood. The source is a human donor in a cohort sampled during active COVID-19.

V gene TRBV10-2 combines with J gene TRBJ1-1, with D possibly TRBD1 on 5 matching bases. Germline assignment: CDR1 WSHSY and CDR2 SAAADI. V lost 6 bases and J lost 5, with 16 bases in between. The CDR3 extends over 14 amino acids. The CDR3 DNA is TGCGCCAGCAGACCTTTCGGGGGTAGGACTGAAGCTTTCTTT. Translated: CASRPFGGRTEAFF.

This clone was detected many times. V usage is TRBV7-9 and J usage is TRBJ2-1; perhaps TRBD2 as D (6 bases). Germline-derived CDR1 and CDR2 are SEHNR and FQNEAQ (reference sequence). The CDR3 totals 14 residues. V lost 3 bases to trimming and J lost 6 bases, with 12 bases between them. CDR3 coding DNA: TGTGCCAGCAGCTTCTCCGGGACTTCCAATGAGCAGTTCTTC. It yields the protein CASSFSGTSNEQFF.

The V call is TRBV9, the J call TRBJ1-1, with D perhaps matching TRBD1 (5 bases). This CDR3 is built from 15 residues. The germline V gene has CDR1 SGDLS and CDR2 YYNGEE. Trimming removed 0 bases at V and 5 bases at J, with 14 bases between. For the CDR3, the DNA is TGTGCCAGCAGCGTAGCGTTCGGGGGAGGGACTGAAGCTTTCTTT. Its translation is CASSVAFGGGTEAFF. Variable domain in full (rest from reference TRBV9 and TRBJ1-1): DSGVTQTPKHLITATGQRVTLRCSPRSGDLSVYWYQQSLDQGLQFLIQYYNGEERAKGNILERFSAQQFPDLHSELNLSSLELGDSALYFCASSVAFGGGTEAFFGQGTRLTVV.

The CDR3 nucleotides are TGTGCCAGCAGCCAAGGGGGCAAATATGGCTACACCTTC. Its translation is CASSQGGKYGYTF. The rearrangement links TRBV3-1 (or the pseudogene TRBV3-2) to TRBJ1-2; D might be TRBD1 (5 bases). The germline V gene has CDR1 LGHDT and CDR2 YNNKEL (reference sequence). V was clipped by 1 base and J by 5 bases, with 8 bases between them. There are 13 residues in the CDR3.

The chain is built from TRBV28 and TRBJ1-1; perhaps TRBD1 as D (5 bases). Germline CDR1 reads MDHEN; CDR2 reads SYDVKM. V was clipped by 6 bases and J by 7 bases, with 21 bases between them. The CDR3 spans 15 residues. For the CDR3, the DNA is TGTGCCAGCAGGTGGAGTCTCCAGGGTGTAGGTGAAGCTTTCTTT. Amino acids: CASRWSLQGVGEAFF.

The chain combines TRBV28 with TRBJ1-2; 10 bases align to TRBD1. Germline CDR1 MDHEN, CDR2 SYDVKM. V shed 2 bases and J 8 bases; nucleotides not matched to a gene: 2. The length of the CDR3 is 13 residues. The CDR3 DNA follows: TGTGCCAGCAGTTTAGACAGGGGGCTGGGCTACACCTTC. It translates to CASSLDRGLGYTF.

V and J are TRBV29-1 and TRBJ2-7, with TRBD1 as a possible D gene (5 bases). The CDR3 is 12 amino acids. Germline V gene data show CDR1 as SQVTM and CDR2 as ANQGSEA. The V end lost 4 bases, the J end lost 4 bases, and 11 bases lay between the germline ends. CDR3 sequence (DNA): TGCAGCGTTGGACAGAGAGAGTACGAGCAGTACTTC. This gives the protein CSVGQREYEQYF.

The V call is TRBV5-1, the J call TRBJ2-3; 13 bases map to TRBD2. V shed 4 bases, J shed 1 base, and the junction held 3 bases outside the gene matches. Looked up from germline, CDR1 is SGHRS and CDR2 is YFSETQ. CDR3 length: 16 amino acids. The CDR3 loop reads CASSPGLAGRTDTQYF. The CDR3 region has the DNA TGCGCCAGCAGCCCGGGACTAGCGGGACGCACAGATACGCAGTATTTT.

This clone was seen more than once but under ten times. V is TRBV7-9 and J is TRBJ1-2; TRBD1 matches at 7 bases. V was pared by 1 base and J by 4 bases, with 6 bases of the junction left unmatched. The CDR3 covers 15 residues. Germline loops: CDR1 SEHNR, CDR2 FQNEAQ (reference sequence). This chain's CDR3 is CASSLVQGTSYGYTF. The DNA for the CDR3 is TGTGCCAGCAGCTTAGTACAGGGGACCTCCTATGGCTACACCTTC.

The chain joins TRBV28 to TRBJ1-5, with TRBD1 matching 8 bases. Unmatched junction bases numbered 7, after V lost 5 bases and J lost 4 bases. CDR1 and CDR2 from the germline V gene are MDHEN and SYDVKM. This CDR3 contains 15 residues. The CDR3 reads CASSTGQGTNQPQHF. For the CDR3, the DNA is TGTGCCAGCAGTACCGGACAGGGTACAAATCAGCCCCAGCATTTT.

In DNA form, the CDR3 reads TGTGCCAGCAGTTTATTTTCTTCCATAGCGGGAGGCTACGAGCAGTACTTC. The encoded protein is CASSLFSSIAGGYEQYF. This sequence joins TRBV27 and TRBJ2-7; 10 bases agree with TRBD2. Germline CDR1 reads MNHEY; CDR2 reads SMNVEV (reference sequence). After removal of 1 base from V and 3 bases from J, the junction contained 9 bases not matched to a gene. The CDR3 has 17 residues.